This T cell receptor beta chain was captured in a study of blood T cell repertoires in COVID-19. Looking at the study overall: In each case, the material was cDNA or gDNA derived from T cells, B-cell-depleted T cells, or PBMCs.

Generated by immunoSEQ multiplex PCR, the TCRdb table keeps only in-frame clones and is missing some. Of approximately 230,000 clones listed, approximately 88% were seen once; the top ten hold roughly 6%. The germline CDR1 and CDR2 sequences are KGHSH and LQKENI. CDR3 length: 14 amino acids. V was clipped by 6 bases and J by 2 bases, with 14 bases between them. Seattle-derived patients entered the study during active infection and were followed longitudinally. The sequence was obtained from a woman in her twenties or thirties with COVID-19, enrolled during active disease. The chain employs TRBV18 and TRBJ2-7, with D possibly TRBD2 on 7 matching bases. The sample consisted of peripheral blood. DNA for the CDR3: TGTGCCAGCTCCGGGGGGCCAGGGACCTACGAGCAGTACTTC. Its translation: CASSGGPGTYEQYF.